Each of the 15 T cell receptor beta chains below was sequenced from the same sample in a study of blood T cell repertoires in COVID-19. Only in-frame clones appear in the TCRdb table, and some are missing; sequencing was by immunoSEQ multiplex PCR. The sample consists of some 160,000 clones, around 87% of them appearing once. Source material: peripheral blood. These TCRs come from a woman of 80 years or more with COVID-19, enrolled during active disease.

This clone was detected a few times. V gene TRBV3-1 (or the pseudogene TRBV3-2) combines with J gene TRBJ2-2, with a possible D match to TRBD2 (6 bases). Germline V gives CDR1 LGHDT, CDR2 YNNKEL (reference sequence). The CDR3 runs 18 residues. The V and J ends lost 3 bases and 5 bases respectively, with 22 bases between them. The CDR3 bases are TGTGCCAGCAGCCATTCCGGAGAAGGGCGGGGCCGAACCGGGGAGCTGTTTTTT. This gives the protein CASSHSGEGRGRTGELFF.

In its sample, this clone was seen a few times. J is TRBJ2-7 and V is TRBV28; tentative D call: TRBD2 (5 bases). CDR3 length equals 12 residues. Trimming left V 6 bases short and J 3 bases short, with 9 bases between. Germline CDR1 reads MDHEN; CDR2 reads SYDVKM. CDR3 nucleotides: TGTGCCAGCAGCCGGGGTTACTACGAGCAGTACTTC. Translating it yields CASSRGYYEQYF. Drawing the rest from reference TRBV28 and TRBJ2-7, the complete variable domain is DVKVTQSSRYLVKRTGEKVFLECVQDMDHENMFWYRQDPGLGLRLIYFSYDVKMKEKGDIPEGYSVSREKKERFSLILESASTNQTSMYLCASSRGYYEQYFGPGTRLTVT.

This sequence joins TRBV18 and TRBJ1-1, with D tentatively TRBD1 (5 bases). The CDR3 runs to 15 residues. V was clipped by 0 bases and J by 5 bases, with 13 bases between them. CDR1 and CDR2 (germline): KGHSH, LQKENI. The CDR3 here is CASSPPGGFGTEAFF. The CDR3 bases are TGTGCCAGCTCACCACCGGGGGGGTTTGGAACTGAAGCTTTCTTT.

CDR3 residues: CASTRTGGKYEQYF. The CDR3 DNA follows: TGTGCCAGCACTCGGACAGGGGGCAAGTACGAGCAGTACTTC. This chain connects TRBV6-5 to TRBJ2-7; 11 nucleotides agree with TRBD1. Looked up from germline, CDR1 is MNHEY and CDR2 is SVGAGI. Trimming at V came to 7 bases and at J to 4 bases, leaving 6 bases not matched to a gene. The CDR3 extends over 14 amino acids.

This sequence joins TRBV19 and TRBJ2-5; 9 nucleotides line up with TRBD1. The CDR3 loop spans 15 amino acids. J lost 2 bases, V lost 5 bases, and 6 bases had no gene match. Per germline, CDR1 LNHDA and CDR2 SQIVND (reference sequence). The CDR3 DNA sequence: TGTGCCAGTAGTTTCCTGACAGGGGGGCAAGAGACCCAGTACTTC. Encoded protein: CASSFLTGGQETQYF.

CDR3 amino acids: CATSSWGQRSTDTQYF. The CDR3 coding sequence is TGTGCCACCAGCAGCTGGGGACAGCGGAGCACAGATACGCAGTATTTT. J is TRBJ2-3 and V is TRBV15, with 7 bases matching TRBD1. The CDR3 length is 16 residues. Germline V CDR1 and CDR2: LNHNV, YYDKDF (reference sequence). With 3 bases clipped from V and 0 bases from J, the junction kept 6 bases outside the gene matches.

This sequence joins TRBV7-2 and TRBJ1-6, with 7 bases aligning to TRBD1. CDR1 is SGHTA, CDR2 FQGNSA, per germline. This CDR3 is built from 15 residues. The junction had 7 bases not matched to a gene; V was cut back by 4 bases and J by 7 bases. The CDR3 loop is CASSSGQAANSPLHF. The CDR3 DNA reads TGTGCCAGCAGCTCCGGACAGGCCGCAAATTCACCCCTCCACTTT.

The chain couples TRBV7-9 to TRBJ2-6; D unresolved. The V gene's germline CDR1 is SEHNR and CDR2 FQNEAQ (reference sequence). V lost 6 bases and J 0 bases, leaving 9 bases between the germline ends. The CDR3 consists of 15 residues. The chain's CDR3 is CASRNTNSGANVLTF. CDR3 DNA: TGTGCCAGCAGAAACACTAACTCTGGGGCCAACGTCCTGACTTTC. Complete variable domain (other parts from reference TRBV7-9 and TRBJ2-6): DTGVSQNPRHKITKRGQNVTFRCDPISEHNRLYWYRQTLGQGPEFLTYFQNEAQLEKSRLLSDRFSAERPKGSFSTLEIQRTEQGDSAMYLCASRNTNSGANVLTFGAGSRLTVL.

The chain has TRBV19 and TRBJ2-5, with TRBD1 matching 7 bases. The CDR3 extends over 13 amino acids. In germline, CDR1 is LNHDA, CDR2 SQIVND (reference sequence). The CDR3 DNA reads TGTGCAAGCCGAGGACAGGTGGCGGAGACCCAGTACTTC. It encodes CASRGQVAETQYF.

This clone has only a few counts. The chain joins TRBV10-3 to TRBJ2-7, with 7 bases that match TRBD1. The CDR3 covers 16 residues. Germline V lookup: CDR1 ENHRY, CDR2 SYGVKD. Germline trimming cut 4 bases from V and 1 base from J; bases unmatched to any gene: 10. For the CDR3, the DNA is TGTGCCATCAGTGGGGCAGGGGGTAGGCAGTCCTACGAGCAGTACTTC. Amino acids: CAISGAGGRQSYEQYF.

This clone was counted a single time. The V gene is TRBV4-2, the J gene TRBJ2-7, with 10 bases lining up with TRBD2. V lost 1 base and J lost 2; bases outside the gene matches: 2. Germline V gene data show CDR1 as LGHNA and CDR2 as YNFKEQ. CDR3 size: 15 residues. The chain's CDR3 is CASSQGTSGPYEQYF. The CDR3 DNA follows: TGTGCCAGCAGCCAAGGGACTAGCGGACCCTACGAGCAGTACTTC.

J is TRBJ1-2 and V is TRBV2; the D gene is possibly TRBD1 (6 bases). CDR1 is SNHLY and CDR2 is FYNNEI in the germline V gene. This CDR3 spans 13 amino acids. The V end was cut by 0 bases, the J end by 8 bases, with 10 bases between. The CDR3 region has the DNA TGTGCCAGCAGTGAAGCCAGGGGAAGCGGCTACACCTTC. Encoded protein: CASSEARGSGYTF.

Here the CDR3 reads CASSTGGQGAREPQHF. CDR3 nucleotide sequence: TGTGCCAGTAGTACGGGGGGACAGGGGGCCCGGGAGCCCCAGCATTTT. The rearrangement links TRBV19 to TRBJ1-5; 12 nucleotides line up with TRBD1. Germline V gene lookup returns CDR1 LNHDA and CDR2 SQIVND (reference sequence). CDR3 size: 16 residues. V was clipped by 4 bases and J by 8 bases; unmatched bases: 9.

The chain carries TRBV6-2 or TRBV6-3 and TRBJ2-5; 7 bases are a match to TRBD2. V lost 5 bases to trimming and J lost 14 bases; unmatched junction nucleotides: 11. Germline V lookup: CDR1 MNHEY, CDR2 SVGEGT. The CDR3 runs 12 residues. For the CDR3, the DNA is TGTGCCAGCAGTCTGGGGGGGACTTGGTACTACTTC. This translates into CASSLGGTWYYF.

This rearrangement joins TRBV6-5 to TRBJ1-5; D unclear. The CDR3 runs to 16 residues. Trimming removed 0 bases from V and 0 bases from J, with 9 bases in between. CDR1 is MNHEY and CDR2 is SVGAGI in the germline V gene. The CDR3 coding sequence is TGTGCCAGCAGTTACTCGAACAGACATAGCAATCAGCCCCAGCATTTT. The encoded protein is CASSYSNRHSNQPQHF.